This T cell receptor beta chain emerged from a study of blood T cell repertoires in COVID-19. Here immunoSEQ multiplex PCR was the method, and the copy in TCRdb shows in-frame clones only, minus some. The sample includes fewer than 200,000 clones, 70% to 85% of them seen just once. The germline CDR1 and CDR2 sequences are MNHEY and SVGAGI. The CDR3 has 15 amino acids. Deletions cut 6 bases from V and 1 base from J, with 12 bases between. This receptor was obtained from a woman over 75 with acute or convalescent COVID-19. Sequencing was carried out using peripheral blood. V usage is TRBV6-5 and J usage is TRBJ2-2; maybe TRBD1 (5 bases). CDR3 amino acids: CASSSVDRNTGELFF. CDR3 coding DNA: TGTGCCAGCAGCTCGGTCGACAGGAACACCGGGGAGCTGTTTTTT.